This entry lists 27 T cell receptor beta chains sequenced from one sample in a study of PD-1 blockade in classical Hodgkin lymphoma (dated by TCRdb to about 2020). Libraries were made using the immunoSEQ multiplex PCR assay. The table comes from immuneACCESS by way of TCRdb, which keeps in-frame sequences with V and J called. Part of the clones is missing from these tables; in studies checked, under half for an unresolved V gene and the rest for unknown reasons. The sample table records about 7,000 clones; 78% of these occur just once. The ten largest clones represent about 7.6% of the sample. The sample's time point label, in plain terms: newly diagnosed, previously untreated cHL patient sample. Sequenced sample: peripheral blood mononuclear cells (PBMCs). The receptors stem from a human donor with classical Hodgkin lymphoma.

V gene TRBV2 combines with J gene TRBJ1-2; D not resolved. The V and J ends lost 6 bases and 7 bases respectively, with 18 bases between them. CDR1 and CDR2 (germline): SNHLY, FYNNEI. The CDR3 runs 14 residues. The CDR3 spells CASSLMTSIGGYTF. The CDR3 DNA reads as TGTGCCAGCAGCCTAATGACAAGCATCGGTGGCTACACCTTC.

The chain has TRBV28 and TRBJ2-3; either TRBD1 or TRBD2 may supply D (5 bases each). Germline V gene data show CDR1 as MDHEN and CDR2 as SYDVKM. Trimming left V 1 base short and J 5 bases short, with 13 bases between. The CDR3 is 15 amino acids. The chain's CDR3 is CASSLYRGGGDTQYF. CDR3 bases: TGTGCCAGCAGTTTATACCGCGGTGGGGGAGATACGCAGTATTTT.

The V call is TRBV2, the J call TRBJ2-1; 12 bases map to TRBD2. This CDR3 spans 14 amino acids. Losses at the gene ends were 8 bases for V and 2 bases for J; bases not matched to a gene: 1. CDR1 and CDR2 from the germline V gene are SNHLY and FYNNEI. DNA for the CDR3: TGTGCCAGCGGGACTAGCGGGCCCTACAATGAGCAGTTCTTC. It is translated as CASGTSGPYNEQFF.

The chain recombines TRBV18 with TRBJ1-5; maybe TRBD1 (6 bases). The CDR3 has 14 amino acids. Between the trimmed V and J ends, which lost 4 bases and 2 bases, there was a span of 9 bases. The germline gives CDR1 KGHSH, CDR2 LQKENI. For the CDR3, the DNA is TGTGCCAGCTCACAAGGGGGACGCAATCAGCCCCAGCATTTT. Its translation: CASSQGGRNQPQHF.

The chain couples TRBV6-1 to TRBJ2-5; weak D call: TRBD1 (5 bases). Looked up from germline, CDR1 is MNHNS and CDR2 is SASEGT. This CDR3 is built from 13 residues. V lost 4 bases and J 2 bases, leaving 8 bases between the germline ends. The CDR3 coding sequence is TGTGCCAGCAGTGTCGACAGACAAGAGACCCAGTACTTC. Its protein product is CASSVDRQETQYF.

J is TRBJ2-3 and V is TRBV28; D is uncertain. The V end lost 1 base, the J end lost 6 bases, and 11 bases lay between the germline ends. This CDR3 has 14 amino acids. Germline V lookup: CDR1 MDHEN, CDR2 SYDVKM. CDR3 in amino acids: CASSLYSLRDTQYF. The CDR3 DNA reads TGTGCCAGCAGTTTATACAGTTTAAGGGATACGCAGTATTTT.

This clone was seen once. J is TRBJ2-7 and V is TRBV6-6; D might be TRBD1 (6 bases). The CDR3 length is 12 residues. Trimming removed 4 bases at V and 5 bases at J, with 9 bases between. Looked up from germline, CDR1 is MNHNY and CDR2 is SVGAGI (reference sequence). The CDR3 DNA follows: TGTGCCAGCAGTTCCGAGGGGGACGAGCAGTACTTC. It translates to CASSSEGDEQYF.

CDR3 DNA sequence: TGTGCCTGGAATCCGGGAAACTCCTACGAGCAGTACTTC. Translation gives CAWNPGNSYEQYF. The chain has TRBV30 and TRBJ2-7, with a possible D match to TRBD2 (5 bases). V was pared by 4 bases and J by 0 bases, with 10 bases between. The CDR3 has 13 residues. CDR1 and CDR2 from the germline V gene are GTSNPN and SVGIG (reference sequence).

J is TRBJ2-3 and V is TRBV2; maybe TRBD2 (6 bases). Looked up from germline, CDR1 is SNHLY and CDR2 is FYNNEI. V was pared by 5 bases and J by 2 bases, with 8 bases between. There are 13 residues in the CDR3. In DNA, the CDR3 is TGTGCCAGCAGTAGCGGGTACACAGATACGCAGTATTTT. It specifies CASSSGYTDTQYF.

This clone was recorded only once. The chain carries TRBV4-2 and TRBJ2-1; D is undetermined. CDR1 is LGHNA and CDR2 is YNFKEQ in the germline V gene. V gave up 0 bases and J gave up 6 bases, with 12 bases separating them. This CDR3 is built from 15 residues. This chain's CDR3 is CASSQETNLLNEQFF. The CDR3 region has the DNA TGTGCCAGCAGCCAAGAGACAAACCTCCTCAATGAGCAGTTCTTC.

The V gene is TRBV2, the J gene TRBJ1-1, with D possibly matching TRBD1 (5 bases). The CDR3 spans 13 residues. Trimming removed 7 bases at V and 1 base at J, with 10 bases between. Germline V gene lookup returns CDR1 SNHLY and CDR2 FYNNEI. The CDR3 coding sequence is TGTGCCAGCATTTGGGACGCGAACACTGAAGCTTTCTTT. Translating it yields CASIWDANTEAFF.

The chain recombines TRBV7-9 with TRBJ1-1; D not resolved. Trimming removed 1 base at V and 0 bases at J, with 12 bases between. The CDR3 covers 16 residues. Germline assignment: CDR1 SEHNR and CDR2 FQNEAQ (reference sequence). CDR3 in amino acids: CASSLGGGPLNTEAFF. CDR3 DNA sequence: TGTGCCAGCAGCTTAGGGGGAGGGCCCCTGAACACTGAAGCTTTCTTT.

This chain joins TRBV2 and TRBJ2-3; 8 bases agree with TRBD2. Germline CDR1 and CDR2: SNHLY and FYNNEI. CDR3 length equals 14 residues. After removal of 2 bases from V and 8 bases from J, the junction contained 6 bases not matched to a gene. CDR3 region: CASSELGRAVTQYF. The CDR3 coding sequence is TGTGCCAGCAGTGAACTCGGGAGGGCCGTTACGCAGTATTTT.

CDR3 region: CASSPLGTGDFQDTQYF. For the CDR3, the DNA is TGTGCCAGCAGCCCCCTCGGGACGGGGGATTTTCAAGATACGCAGTATTTT. The rearrangement joins TRBV14 to TRBJ2-3; maybe TRBD2 (6 bases). Germline-derived CDR1 and CDR2 are SGHDN and FVKESK. The V end lost 4 bases, the J end lost 5 bases, and 22 bases lay between the germline ends. This CDR3 spans 17 amino acids. The variable domain in full, completed from reference TRBV14 and TRBJ2-3, reads EAGVTQFPSHSVIEKGQTVTLRCDPISGHDNLYWYRRVMGKEIKFLLHFVKESKQDESGMPNNRFLAERTGGTYSTLKVQPAELEDSGVYFCASSPLGTGDFQDTQYFGPGTRLTVL.

The V gene is TRBV19, the J gene TRBJ1-2; TRBD1 matches 7 bases. In germline, CDR1 is LNHDA, CDR2 SQIVND (reference sequence). With 5 bases clipped from V and 2 bases from J, the junction kept 11 bases outside the gene matches. The length of the CDR3 is 16 residues. The CDR3 reads CASSPRTGLPNYGYTF. DNA for the CDR3: TGTGCCAGTAGTCCGCGGACAGGCCTGCCCAACTATGGCTACACCTTC.

The chain carries TRBV6-1 and TRBJ2-1; TRBD2 aligns across 11 bases. V lost 0 bases, J lost 6 bases, and 1 base stayed unmatched. CDR3 length: 15 amino acids. CDR1 is MNHNS, CDR2 SASEGT, per germline. The CDR3 reads CASSEASGGANEQFF. The CDR3, as DNA: TGTGCCAGCAGTGAAGCTAGCGGGGGGGCCAATGAGCAGTTCTTC.

J is TRBJ2-5 and V is TRBV19; D tentatively reads TRBD1 or TRBD2 (5 bases each). V was clipped by 3 bases and J by 5 bases, with 16 bases between them. Germline loops: CDR1 LNHDA, CDR2 SQIVND (reference sequence). This CDR3 has 15 residues. The CDR3 region is CASSMIEGPWETQYF. CDR3 sequence (DNA): TGTGCCAGTAGTATGATAGAGGGACCATGGGAGACCCAGTACTTC.

The chain combines TRBV6-6 with TRBJ2-1; 11 nucleotides match TRBD2. Per the germline V gene, CDR1 is MNHNY and CDR2 is SVGAGI (reference sequence). Trimming at V came to 2 bases and at J to 3 bases, leaving 3 bases not matched to a gene. This CDR3 comprises 16 residues. The CDR3 coding sequence is TGTGCCAGCAGTTACCCTCTAGCGGGGGGCTACAATGAGCAGTTCTTC. This codes for CASSYPLAGGYNEQFF.

V is TRBV28 and J is TRBJ2-7; the match to TRBD1 covers 7 bases. From germline, CDR1 is MDHEN and CDR2 SYDVKM. This CDR3 has 15 amino acids. The V segment lost 6 bases and the J segment 2 bases; nucleotides outside the gene matches: 10. The CDR3 DNA follows: TGTGCCAGCAGCCTCCCCGGGACAGCCCCCTACGAGCAGTACTTC. This gives the protein CASSLPGTAPYEQYF.

The chain couples TRBV10-2 to TRBJ2-3; D perhaps matches TRBD1 (5 bases). The V end was cut by 5 bases, the J end by 1 base, with 13 bases between. Germline CDR1 is WSHSY and CDR2 is SAAADI. This CDR3 region has 15 residues. The CDR3 sequence is CASSRAGRGTDTQYF. The CDR3 DNA follows: TGCGCCAGCAGTAGGGCAGGGCGAGGCACAGATACGCAGTATTTT.

The chain is built from TRBV2 and TRBJ1-2; TRBD1 might be the D (5 bases). Trimming stripped 6 bases from V and 7 bases from J, with 15 bases between. Germline V CDR1 and CDR2: SNHLY, FYNNEI. The CDR3 contains 13 residues. The CDR3 nucleotides are TGTGCCAGCAGGGGCAGGGAGGGAGGTGGCTACACCTTC. Residues: CASRGREGGGYTF. Full variable domain (rest looked up from reference TRBV2 and TRBJ1-2): EPEVTQTPSHQVTQMGQEVILRCVPISNHLYFYWYRQILGQKVEFLVSFYNNEISEKSEIFDDQFSVERPDGSNFTLKIRSTKLEDSAMYFCASRGREGGGYTFGSGTRLTVV.

The rearrangement uses TRBV19 and TRBJ1-5; D is ambiguous. Germline values: CDR1 LNHDA, CDR2 SQIVND (reference sequence). The CDR3 is 14 amino acids. Trimming shortened V by 3 bases and J by 9 bases, and 15 bases separated the two germline ends. CDR3: CASSIGSGEGPQHF. CDR3 coding DNA: TGTGCCAGTAGTATCGGGAGTGGGGAAGGGCCCCAGCATTTT.

The genes are TRBV18 and TRBJ2-3; perhaps TRBD2 as D (6 bases). This CDR3 contains 15 residues. Per germline, CDR1 KGHSH and CDR2 LQKENI. The V end was cut by 0 bases, the J end by 3 bases, with 10 bases between. The CDR3 loop is CASSPPLARTDTQYF. The CDR3 DNA is TGTGCCAGCTCACCACCACTAGCCCGTACAGATACGCAGTATTTT.

The V call is TRBV19, the J call TRBJ2-1; no reliable D call. Germline values: CDR1 LNHDA, CDR2 SQIVND (reference sequence). Trimming cost V 7 bases and J 1 base, with 11 bases left between them. The CDR3 is 14 residues long. The CDR3, as DNA: TGTGCCAGTAATGTGGATACGTCCTACAATGAGCAGTTCTTC. Its protein product is CASNVDTSYNEQFF. Together with reference TRBV19 and TRBJ2-1, the CDR3 gives the full variable domain: DGGITQSPKYLFRKEGQNVTLSCEQNLNHDAMYWYRQDPGQGLRLIYYSQIVNDFQKGDIAEGYSVSREKKESFPLTVTSAQKNPTAFYLCASNVDTSYNEQFFGPGTRLTVL.

This clone was counted a few times. The junction shows a germline mismatch at one end, possibly a read error. The chain combines TRBV2 with TRBJ2-7; D is possibly TRBD1 or TRBD2 (5 bases each). This CDR3 has 12 residues. Germline V lookup: CDR1 SNHLY, CDR2 FYNNEI. The CDR3 coding sequence is TGTGCCAGCTCAGCAGACGGGACCGACAGTAGCTTC. This encodes CASSADGTDSSF.

The chain links TRBV10-3 to TRBJ2-7; no reliable D call. V gave up 4 bases and J gave up 0 bases, with 10 bases separating them. The CDR3 spans 14 residues. Per germline, CDR1 ENHRY and CDR2 SYGVKD. The CDR3 region is CAISGQEFSYEQYF. Here the CDR3 DNA reads TGTGCCATCAGTGGCCAGGAGTTCTCCTACGAGCAGTACTTC.

As regards this clone: This specimen includes other DNA sequences encoding the same CDR3. V and J are TRBV7-2 and TRBJ1-2, with 9 bases fitting TRBD1. CDR1 is SGHTA and CDR2 is FQGNSA in the germline V gene. This CDR3 spans 13 amino acids. V shed 3 bases, J shed 5 bases, and the junction held 1 base outside the gene matches. The CDR3 DNA is TGTGCCAGCAGCTTGACAGGGGGGTATGGCTACACCTTC. Protein: CASSLTGGYGYTF.